This TCR beta chain was identified during a study of chronic HIV infection and antiretroviral therapy. Via MiXCR, TCRdb re-called the 5' RACE reads, giving one row per CDR3 protein. The table shows 40,000 to 50,000 distinct CDR3 sequences, with approximately 19% occurring only once. The V gene lost 0 bases and the J gene lost 5 bases, with 8 bases spanning the gap. The CDR3 loop spans 13 amino acids. CDR1 is SGHAT, CDR2 FQNNGV, per germline. The specimen was peripheral blood. The source of this sequence is an adult who had HIV and had not received antiretroviral therapy, or was an uninfected healthy control (not recorded which). This chain connects TRBV11-2 to TRBJ2-7; D is unclear. CDR3 protein: CASSLDPGNEQYF. The CDR3 bases are TGTGCCAGCAGCTTAGATCCAGGCAACGAGCAGTACTTC. Supplemented by reference TRBV11-2 and TRBJ2-7, the full variable domain reads EAGVAQSPRYKIIEKRQSVAFWCNPISGHATLYWYQQILGQGPKLLIQFQNNGVVDDSQLPKDRFSAERLKGVDSTLKIQPAKLEDSAVYLCASSLDPGNEQYFGPGTRLTVT.